This record covers a single T cell receptor beta chain. Its antigen is as yet unknown. This entry is derived from a study of identical twins. Using its own MiXCR run on the 5' RACE reads, TCRdb lists one record per CDR3 protein. The sample contains hundreds of thousands of distinct CDR3 sequences, approximately 6% of which appear only once. Findings and caveats of the study: There were fewer insertions in abundant cord blood beta clonotypes, but memory repertoires showed no such pattern. Compared with unrelated sharing, twin-shared out-of-frame alpha sequences had more low-probability sequences.

The CDR3 sequence is 14 residues long. Germline CDR1 reads MNHEY; CDR2 reads SMNVEV (reference sequence). With 6 bases removed from V and 4 bases from J, the gap between germline ends came to 13 bases. Sequenced sample: naive T cells sorted from blood. The chain recombines TRBV27 with TRBJ1-5; D is ambiguous. This sequence was found in a man younger than 30 in good health. The DNA of the CDR3 is TGTGCCAGCAGGACTTTTTCCCCGAATCAGCCCCAGCATTTT. Translating gives CASRTFSPNQPQHF.